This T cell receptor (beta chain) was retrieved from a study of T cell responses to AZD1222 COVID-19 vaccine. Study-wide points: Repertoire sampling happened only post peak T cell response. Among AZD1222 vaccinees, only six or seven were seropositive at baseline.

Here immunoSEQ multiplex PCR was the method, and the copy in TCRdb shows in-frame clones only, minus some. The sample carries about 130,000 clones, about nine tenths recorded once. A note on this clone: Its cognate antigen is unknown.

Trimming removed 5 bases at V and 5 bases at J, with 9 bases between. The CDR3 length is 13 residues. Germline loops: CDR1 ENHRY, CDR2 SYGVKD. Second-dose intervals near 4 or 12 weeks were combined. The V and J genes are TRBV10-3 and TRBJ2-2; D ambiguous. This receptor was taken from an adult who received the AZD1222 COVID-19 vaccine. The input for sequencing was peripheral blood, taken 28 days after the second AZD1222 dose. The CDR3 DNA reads TGTGCCATCAGTTACGCAGGAACCGGGGAGCTGTTTTTT. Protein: CAISYAGTGELFF.